This T cell receptor beta chain was recorded in a study of blood T cells in healthy people across ages. Study-level results: TCR beta diversity per million T cells fell roughly linearly with age. Higher naive T cell percentage went strongly together with higher TCR beta diversity.

The authors ran a second PCR of roughly 6 to 12 cycles using a sample-barcoded 5' primer and a J-beta primer mix. Sequencing recovered at least 2.5 million CDR3-containing paired-end reads from each sample. TCRdb processed the 5' RACE reads anew with MiXCR; each CDR3 protein has one entry. The table records over 600,000 distinct CDR3 sequences, roughly 56% of them present only once. Note on this clonotype: The antigen remains unidentified.

CDR3 length equals 15 residues. The germline CDR1 and CDR2 sequences are SGHRS and YFSETQ. J was trimmed by 3 bases and V by 4 bases; bases with no gene match: 6. Donors were healthy Caucasian individuals from Russia aged roughly 6 to 90. The sample was blood. The V call is TRBV5-1, the J call TRBJ1-1; 10 bases align to TRBD1. This receptor was taken from a man aged 40-49 years in good health. CDR3 sequence: CASSRRQGADTEAFF. In nucleotides, the CDR3 is TGCGCCAGCAGCCGCCGACAGGGGGCCGACACTGAAGCTTTCTTT.